The 28 T cell receptor beta chains in this list originate from one sample, sequenced in a study of T cells in Graves' hyperthyroidism and ophthalmopathy. It was RNA transcripts that yielded the amplified TCR beta CDR3 regions. A first-round RT-PCR of the TCR CDR3 used the HTBI primer set. TCRdb recomputed calls from the multiplex PCR reads with MiXCR, one row per CDR3 protein. The table has 480,000 or so distinct CDR3 sequences, 46% seen once. Sequencing used peripheral blood or thyroid tissue (not recorded which). Receptors originate from an adult woman with Graves' disease, either hyperthyroidism or ophthalmopathy (not recorded which).

The CDR3 spells CATSRDYRAADEQYF. The CDR3 nucleotides are TGTGCCACCAGCAGAGACTACAGGGCGGCGGACGAGCAGTACTTC. This rearrangement joins TRBV15 to TRBJ2-7, with D possibly matching TRBD1 (6 bases). CDR1 LNHNV and CDR2 YYDKDF come from the germline V gene (reference sequence). V shed 0 bases and J shed 5 bases, with 14 bases lying between them. This CDR3 has 15 amino acids.

At least ten counts were recorded for this clonotype. This chain links TRBV6-6 with TRBJ1-5; D gene uncertain. There are 14 residues in the CDR3. Trimming cost V 2 bases and J 1 base, with 6 bases left between them. Germline CDR1 is MNHNY and CDR2 is SVGAGI (reference sequence). The CDR3 protein is CASSYAESNQPQHF. The CDR3 DNA is TGTGCCAGCAGTTACGCGGAGAGCAATCAGCCCCAGCATTTT.

J is TRBJ1-2 and V is TRBV6-5, with no clear D. V shed 6 bases and J shed 6 bases, with 8 bases lying between them. The germline gives CDR1 MNHEY, CDR2 SVGAGI. CDR3 length: 11 amino acids. CDR3 nucleotide sequence: TGTGCCAGCAGGTGGAGGGATGGCTACACCTTC. This codes for CASRWRDGYTF.

V usage is TRBV2 and J usage is TRBJ2-7; D gene unclear. Germline V CDR1 and CDR2: SNHLY, FYNNEI. This CDR3 contains 16 residues. Trimming took 6 bases from V and 1 from J, leaving 19 bases between them. The CDR3 sequence: CASSQTPAVRSYEQYF. CDR3 nucleotides: TGTGCCAGCAGCCAAACCCCAGCCGTCCGATCCTACGAGCAGTACTTC.

This clonotype was picked up many times. J is TRBJ2-7 and V is TRBV5-5, with no clear D. The CDR3 is 14 amino acids. V was shortened by 1 base and J by 4 bases, with 12 bases between the two germline ends. Germline-derived CDR1 and CDR2 are SGHKS and YYEKEE (reference sequence). The CDR3 is CASSLQPLGYEQYF. DNA for the CDR3: TGTGCCAGCAGCTTGCAACCTCTAGGTTACGAGCAGTACTTC.

The table lists this clonotype with many counts. V and J are TRBV20-1 and TRBJ1-1; D may be TRBD1 (6 bases). The germline gives CDR1 DFQATT, CDR2 SNEGSKA (reference sequence). The CDR3 length is 13 residues. V was pared by 4 bases and J by 1 base, with 10 bases between. CDR3 in amino acids: CSAMQDRNTEAFF. The CDR3 nucleotides are TGCAGTGCTATGCAGGACAGGAACACTGAAGCTTTCTTT.

This clonotype was recorded a few times. The chain is built from TRBV7-9 and TRBJ1-1; D gene unclear. This CDR3 is built from 14 residues. Germline loops: CDR1 SEHNR, CDR2 FQNEAQ (reference sequence). V was shortened by 1 base and J by 4 bases, with 10 bases between the two germline ends. Here the CDR3 DNA reads TGTGCCAGCAGCTTAGAGCTGGCGGGCACTGAAGCTTTCTTT. Translated: CASSLELAGTEAFF.

This clonotype was counted only a few times. The chain links TRBV5-1 to TRBJ2-2; perhaps TRBD1 as D (5 bases). The germline gives CDR1 SGHRS, CDR2 YFSETQ. Trimming shortened V by 0 bases and J by 4 bases, and 16 bases separated the two germline ends. CDR3 length: 17 amino acids. CDR3 sequence reads: CASSLGGYRPGTGELFF. The CDR3 bases are TGCGCCAGCAGCTTGGGCGGATACAGGCCGGGCACCGGGGAGCTGTTTTTT.

This chain connects TRBV5-1 to TRBJ2-7, with 10 positions matching TRBD1. Germline values: CDR1 SGHRS, CDR2 YFSETQ. The CDR3 has 16 amino acids. Trimming cost V 1 base and J 2 bases; bases outside gene matches: 6. For the CDR3, the DNA is TGCGCCAGCAGCTTGTCACCGGGACAGGGGACCTACGAGCAGTACTTC. Its protein is CASSLSPGQGTYEQYF.

V and J are TRBV7-6 and TRBJ1-1; D possibly corresponds to TRBD1 (6 bases). CDR1 is SGHVS and CDR2 is FNYEAQ in the germline V gene. This CDR3 has 14 residues. The ends were cut back, 5 bases at V and 1 base at J, with 11 bases in the middle. Written as DNA, the CDR3 is TGTGCCAGCAGCCGCAGACAGGAGAACACTGAAGCTTTCTTT. It is translated as CASSRRQENTEAFF.

The rearrangement joins TRBV27 to TRBJ2-7; D call uncertain. The CDR3 sequence is 16 residues long. V was shortened by 5 bases and J by 4 bases, with 21 bases between the two germline ends. From germline, CDR1 is MNHEY and CDR2 SMNVEV (reference sequence). In nucleotides, the CDR3 is TGTGCCAGCAGTCCCCCATCAGGTAACATAGGGTACGAGCAGTACTTC. Protein product: CASSPPSGNIGYEQYF.

CDR3 DNA: TGCGCCAGCAGAGAGAGCCCGAACACCGGGGAGCTGTTTTTT. It yields the protein CASRESPNTGELFF. The genes are TRBV10-2 and TRBJ2-2; D is uncertain. The V gene lost 6 bases and the J gene lost 0 bases, with 8 bases spanning the gap. The germline CDR1 and CDR2 sequences are WSHSY and SAAADI. This CDR3 is built from 14 residues.

The chain has TRBV10-3 and TRBJ1-5, with 9 bases lining up with TRBD1. V dropped 10 bases and J dropped 7; count of bases not matched to a gene: 5. Germline-derived CDR1 and CDR2 are ENHRY and SYGVKD. The length of the CDR3 is 12 residues. CDR3 region: CATGQGEQPQHF. The CDR3 DNA sequence: TGTGCCACGGGACAGGGAGAGCAGCCCCAGCATTTT.

This chain uses TRBV2 with TRBJ1-5; D is uncertain. Trimming cost V 8 bases and J 6 bases, with 17 bases left between them. CDR1 and CDR2 (germline): SNHLY, FYNNEI. The CDR3 consists of 14 residues. The CDR3 protein is CASQEVRSVQPQHF. The CDR3 DNA reads TGTGCCAGCCAAGAGGTAAGATCGGTTCAGCCCCAGCATTTT.

This chain uses TRBV2 with TRBJ1-5; tentatively, D is TRBD1 (6 bases). Trimming shortened V by 5 bases and J by 8 bases, and 16 bases separated the two germline ends. This CDR3 spans 14 amino acids. The V gene's germline CDR1 is SNHLY and CDR2 FYNNEI. For the CDR3, the DNA is TGTGCCAGCAGTTTCGGACAGAGTATAGAGCCCCAGCATTTT. Translating gives CASSFGQSIEPQHF. Supplemented by reference TRBV2 and TRBJ1-5, the full variable domain reads EPEVTQTPSHQVTQMGQEVILRCVPISNHLYFYWYRQILGQKVEFLVSFYNNEISEKSEIFDDQFSVERPDGSNFTLKIRSTKLEDSAMYFCASSFGQSIEPQHFGDGTRLSIL.

This sequence joins TRBV2 and TRBJ1-5, with 10 bases that match TRBD1. CDR3 length equals 14 residues. V was pared by 8 bases and J by 2 bases, with 3 bases of the junction left unmatched. CDR1 and CDR2 from the germline V gene are SNHLY and FYNNEI. The DNA for the CDR3 is TGTGCCAGCCTAGGACAGGGGGGCAATCAGCCCCAGCATTTT. The encoded protein is CASLGQGGNQPQHF.

This clonotype was picked up a small number of times. The chain couples TRBV10-3 to TRBJ1-2, with D unclear. This CDR3 has 14 residues. Trimming stripped 2 bases from V and 6 bases from J, with 13 bases between. Germline lookup yields CDR1 ENHRY and CDR2 SYGVKD. Here the CDR3 reads CAISEHSDGDGYTF. CDR3 DNA: TGTGCCATCAGTGAGCATAGCGACGGGGATGGCTACACCTTC.

This chain joins TRBV7-9 and TRBJ2-7; D tentatively fits TRBD1 or TRBD2 (5 bases each). The CDR3 contains 16 residues. Germline V gives CDR1 SEHNR, CDR2 FQNEAQ (reference sequence). Trimming removed 5 bases at V and 1 base at J, with 18 bases between. The CDR3 is CASSQGGQGRSYEQYF. The CDR3 DNA reads TGTGCCAGCAGCCAAGGTGGGCAGGGACGGTCCTACGAGCAGTACTTC.

This chain joins TRBV7-9 and TRBJ1-2; TRBD1 matches 8 bases. The length of the CDR3 is 14 residues. V shed 6 bases and J 7 bases; nucleotides not matched to a gene: 10. CDR1 SEHNR and CDR2 FQNEAQ come from the germline V gene (reference sequence). The CDR3 is CASSRTGPASGYTF. As DNA, the CDR3 is TGTGCCAGCAGTAGGACAGGGCCGGCGAGTGGCTACACCTTC.

The chain links TRBV7-2 to TRBJ1-2, with D uncertain. V lost 3 bases and J lost 4, with 18 bases in between. CDR1 is SGHTA and CDR2 is FQGNSA in the germline V gene. This CDR3 comprises 16 residues. The CDR3: CASSFPAKDGIYGYTF. CDR3 bases: TGTGCCAGCAGCTTTCCGGCGAAGGACGGTATCTATGGCTACACCTTC.

This clonotype was counted at least ten times. V usage is TRBV6-6 and J usage is TRBJ1-5; D unresolved. Trimming stripped 5 bases from V and 3 bases from J, with 8 bases between. The length of the CDR3 is 13 residues. Germline V CDR1 and CDR2: MNHNY, SVGAGI (reference sequence). DNA for the CDR3: TGTGCCAGCAGTGAGGGATTCAATCAGCCCCAGCATTTT. This translates into CASSEGFNQPQHF.

The DNA of the CDR3 is TGCGCCAGCAGCCGCGGGACTAGCGGGAGCGGGAGAACCGAGCAGTACTTC. The encoded protein is CASSRGTSGSGRTEQYF. The chain is built from TRBV5-1 and TRBJ2-7; 14 positions agree with TRBD2. Germline CDR1 SGHRS, CDR2 YFSETQ. The trim removed 4 bases at V and 6 bases at J, leaving 12 bases unmatched. This CDR3 spans 17 amino acids. Drawing the rest from reference TRBV5-1 and TRBJ2-7, the complete variable domain is KAGVTQTPRYLIKTRGQQVTLSCSPISGHRSVSWYQQTPGQGLQFLFEYFSETQRNKGNFPGRFSGRQFSNSRSEMNVSTLELGDSALYLCASSRGTSGSGRTEQYFGPGTRLTVT.

This chain uses TRBV9 with TRBJ2-5; perhaps TRBD1 as D (6 bases). Looked up from germline, CDR1 is SGDLS and CDR2 is YYNGEE. The CDR3 is 15 amino acids. Trimming removed 0 bases from V and 9 bases from J, with 18 bases in between. For the CDR3, the DNA is TGTGCCAGCAGCGTAGGGGACACAACCAATCAGCCCCAGTACTTC. Translated, it gives CASSVGDTTNQPQYF.

This clonotype came up many times. The rearrangement uses TRBV28 and TRBJ1-2; D gene ambiguous. The CDR3 extends over 12 amino acids. Per germline, CDR1 MDHEN and CDR2 SYDVKM. V was pared by 4 bases and J by 8 bases, with 11 bases between. CDR3 in amino acids: CASSSAGRGYTF. The CDR3 DNA reads as TGTGCCAGCAGTTCCGCAGGCCGAGGCTACACCTTC.

The chain is built from TRBV29-1 and TRBJ2-7; D perhaps matches TRBD1 (5 bases). The V gene lost 5 bases and the J gene lost 4 bases, with 12 bases spanning the gap. The CDR3 spans 12 residues. Germline-derived CDR1 and CDR2 are SQVTM and ANQGSEA. This chain's CDR3 is CSVRTGNYEQYF. The CDR3 nucleotides are TGCAGCGTTCGCACAGGAAATTACGAGCAGTACTTC.

As regards this clonotype: A much larger clone is a single base away; this may be a read error. The chain uses TRBV7-2 and TRBJ2-7; TRBD2 aligns across 7 bases. The CDR3 length is 11 residues. V lost 8 bases and J lost 2; bases outside the gene matches: 0. From germline, CDR1 is SGHTA and CDR2 FQGNSA. The CDR3 sequence is CASAGAYEQYF. In DNA, the CDR3 is TGTGCCAGCGCGGGGGCCTACGAGCAGTACTTC.

This clonotype was found many times. The V call is TRBV20-1, the J call TRBJ1-1; D unresolved. Trimming pared 7 bases from V and 4 bases from J, leaving 19 bases between. This CDR3 spans 14 amino acids. Germline values: CDR1 DFQATT, CDR2 SNEGSKA (reference sequence). This CDR3 is CSVPSAETGTEAFF. In nucleotides, the CDR3 is TGCAGTGTACCATCGGCCGAGACGGGCACTGAAGCTTTCTTT.

The rearrangement joins TRBV7-9 to TRBJ2-2; TRBD1 is a possible D gene (5 bases). Germline CDR1 SEHNR, CDR2 FQNEAQ (reference sequence). This CDR3 spans 15 amino acids. V dropped 3 bases and J dropped 3 bases, with 11 bases sitting between them. This CDR3 reads CASSFQRQHTGELFF. CDR3 nucleotide sequence: TGTGCCAGCAGCTTTCAACGACAGCACACCGGGGAGCTGTTTTTT.